This TCR beta chain came from a study of beta chain features in type 1 diabetes. Study observations and caveats: No resolution was reached here on whether HLA type influences TCRB rearrangement.

TCRB transcripts that were expressed got sequenced, as all of the isolated RNA had been reverse transcribed. Data came from immunoSEQ multiplex PCR; TCRdb stores just in-frame clones and leaves some out. The table shows roughly 500,000 clones, with approximately 31% occurring only once. Points on this clone: The antigen remains unidentified.

With V trimmed by 5 bases and J by 7 bases, 7 bases remained unmatched. The CDR3 is made up of 12 amino acids. The V gene's germline CDR1 is GTSNPN and CDR2 SVGIG (reference sequence). The sequenced sample consisted of naive CD4+ T cells from blood. The rearrangement joins TRBV30 to TRBJ1-2; 7 nucleotides align to TRBD1. The clonotype comes from a man aged 18 to 30 in good health. The CDR3, as DNA: TGTGCCTGGGGGACGACAGGGAGTGGCTACACCTTC. Its protein is CAWGTTGSGYTF.